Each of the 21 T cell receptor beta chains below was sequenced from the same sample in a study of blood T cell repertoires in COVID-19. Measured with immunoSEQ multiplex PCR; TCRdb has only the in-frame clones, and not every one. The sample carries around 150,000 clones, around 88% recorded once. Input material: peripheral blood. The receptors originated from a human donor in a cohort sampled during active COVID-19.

CDR3 sequence (DNA): TGTGCCAGCAGCCAACCTACTAGCCCTGCCTACGAGCAGTACTTC. Its translation is CASSQPTSPAYEQYF. The chain is built from TRBV3-1 (or the pseudogene TRBV3-2) and TRBJ2-7, with a possible D match to TRBD2 (6 bases). Germline lookup yields CDR1 LGHDT and CDR2 YNNKEL (reference sequence). Trimming stripped 2 bases from V and 2 bases from J, with 13 bases between. This CDR3 has 15 amino acids.

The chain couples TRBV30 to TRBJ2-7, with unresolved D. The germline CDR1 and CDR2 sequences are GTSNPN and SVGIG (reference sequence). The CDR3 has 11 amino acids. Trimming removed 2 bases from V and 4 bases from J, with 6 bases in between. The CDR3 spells CAWSSLYEQYF. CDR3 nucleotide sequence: TGTGCCTGGAGTTCCTTGTACGAGCAGTACTTC.

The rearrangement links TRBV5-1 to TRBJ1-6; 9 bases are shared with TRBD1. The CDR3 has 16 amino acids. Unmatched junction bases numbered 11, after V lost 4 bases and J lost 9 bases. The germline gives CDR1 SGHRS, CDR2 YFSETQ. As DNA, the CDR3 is TGCGCCAGCAGCCTTCAACAGGGGGCGGCGGGTTCACCCCTCCACTTT. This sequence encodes CASSLQQGAAGSPLHF.

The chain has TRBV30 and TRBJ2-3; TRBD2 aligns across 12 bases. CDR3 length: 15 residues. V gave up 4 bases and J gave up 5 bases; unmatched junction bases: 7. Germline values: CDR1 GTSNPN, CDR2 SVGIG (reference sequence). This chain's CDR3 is CAWTSGGASVDTQYF. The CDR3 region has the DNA TGTGCCTGGACTAGCGGGGGGGCTTCGGTAGATACGCAGTATTTT.

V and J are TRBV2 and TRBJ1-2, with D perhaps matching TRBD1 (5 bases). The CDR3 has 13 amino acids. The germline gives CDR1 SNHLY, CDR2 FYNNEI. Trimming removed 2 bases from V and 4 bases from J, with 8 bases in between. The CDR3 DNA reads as TGTGCCAGCAGTGAACACAGGACCTATGGCTACACCTTC. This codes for CASSEHRTYGYTF.

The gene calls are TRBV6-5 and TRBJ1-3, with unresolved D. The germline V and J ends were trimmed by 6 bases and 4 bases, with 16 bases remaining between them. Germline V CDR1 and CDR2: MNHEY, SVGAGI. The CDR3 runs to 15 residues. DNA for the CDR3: TGTGCCAGCAGGGCTTCGGGGTCATTCGGAAACACCATATATTTT. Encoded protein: CASRASGSFGNTIYF.

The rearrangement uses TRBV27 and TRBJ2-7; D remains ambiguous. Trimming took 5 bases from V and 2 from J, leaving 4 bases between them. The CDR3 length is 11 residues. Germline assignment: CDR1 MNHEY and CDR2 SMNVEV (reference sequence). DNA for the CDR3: TGTGCCAGCAGTCATGCCTACGAGCAGTACTTC. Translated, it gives CASSHAYEQYF.

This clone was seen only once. The DNA for the CDR3 is TGTGCCAGCAGTTATGCCGGGACAGGGGGTCTCCCCAATCAGCCCCAGCATTTT. Its translation is CASSYAGTGGLPNQPQHF. V usage is TRBV6-2 or TRBV6-3 and J usage is TRBJ1-5, with 11 bases matching TRBD1. The CDR3 loop spans 18 amino acids. Germline V lookup: CDR1 MNHEY, CDR2 SVGEGT. V shed 3 bases and J 3 bases; nucleotides not matched to a gene: 10.

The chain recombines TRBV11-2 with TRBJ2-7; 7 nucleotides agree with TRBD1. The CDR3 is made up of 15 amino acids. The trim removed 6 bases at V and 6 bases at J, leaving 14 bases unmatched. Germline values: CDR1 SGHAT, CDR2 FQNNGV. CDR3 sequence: CASSHPSTGKTEQYF. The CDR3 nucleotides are TGTGCCAGCAGTCACCCCTCGACAGGGAAGACCGAGCAGTACTTC. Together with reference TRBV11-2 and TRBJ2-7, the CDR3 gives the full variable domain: EAGVAQSPRYKIIEKRQSVAFWCNPISGHATLYWYQQILGQGPKLLIQFQNNGVVDDSQLPKDRFSAERLKGVDSTLKIQPAKLEDSAVYLCASSHPSTGKTEQYFGPGTRLTVT.

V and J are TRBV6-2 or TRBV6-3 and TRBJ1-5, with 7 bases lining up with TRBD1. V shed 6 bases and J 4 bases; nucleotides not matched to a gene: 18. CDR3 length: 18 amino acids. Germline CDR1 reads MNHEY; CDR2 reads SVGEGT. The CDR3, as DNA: TGTGCCAGCAGCCGACCTGGACAGGCCGGACCCCTTAATCAGCCCCAGCATTTT. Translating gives CASSRPGQAGPLNQPQHF.

In nucleotides, the CDR3 is TGTGCCAGCAGCGCTTCTACCGGGACTTTTATCTACGAGCAGTACTTC. Its translation is CASSASTGTFIYEQYF. The rearrangement links TRBV9 to TRBJ2-7; a weak D match, TRBD2 (6 bases). The CDR3 consists of 16 residues. Germline CDR1 SGDLS, CDR2 YYNGEE. The V and J ends lost 3 bases and 3 bases respectively, with 19 bases between them.

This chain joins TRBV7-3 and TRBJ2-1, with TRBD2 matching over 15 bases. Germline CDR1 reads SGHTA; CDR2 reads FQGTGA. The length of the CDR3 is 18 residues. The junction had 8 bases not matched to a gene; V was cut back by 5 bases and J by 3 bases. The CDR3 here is CASSVGTSGGPRYNEQFF. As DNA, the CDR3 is TGTGCCAGCAGCGTCGGGACTAGCGGGGGGCCTCGCTACAATGAGCAGTTCTTC.

The CDR3 sequence is CASSSPGQGSIQYF. DNA for the CDR3: TGTGCCAGCAGCTCCCCGGGACAGGGCTCCATTCAGTACTTC. This chain joins TRBV7-2 and TRBJ2-4; TRBD1 aligns across 9 bases. CDR1 and CDR2 (germline): SGHTA, FQGNSA. Trimming took 4 bases from V and 9 from J; bases not matched to a gene: 7. The CDR3 runs 14 residues. The full variable domain, in which reference TRBV7-2 and TRBJ2-4 provide the parts outside the CDR3, is GAGVSQSPSNKVTEKGKDVELRCDPISGHTALYWYRQSLGQGLEFLIYFQGNSAPDKSGLPSDRFSAERTGGSVSTLTIQRTQQEDSAVYLCASSSPGQGSIQYFGAGTRLSVL.

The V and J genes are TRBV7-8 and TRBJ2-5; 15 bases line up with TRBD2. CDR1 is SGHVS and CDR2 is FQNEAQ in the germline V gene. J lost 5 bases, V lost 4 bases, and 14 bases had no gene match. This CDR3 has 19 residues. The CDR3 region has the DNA TGTGCCAGCAGCTCGAGCCGGACTAGCGGGAGGGTTTTTGGGGAGACCCAGTACTTC. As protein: CASSSSRTSGRVFGETQYF.

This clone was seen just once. This CDR3 reads CASSLEGGNEQYF. CDR3 in DNA: TGTGCCAGCAGCTTGGAGGGGGGGAACGAGCAGTACTTC. The J gene is TRBJ2-7, the V gene TRBV5-5, with D possibly matching TRBD2 (7 bases). V was clipped by 0 bases and J by 5 bases, with 9 bases between them. This CDR3 is built from 13 residues. The germline gives CDR1 SGHKS, CDR2 YYEKEE (reference sequence).

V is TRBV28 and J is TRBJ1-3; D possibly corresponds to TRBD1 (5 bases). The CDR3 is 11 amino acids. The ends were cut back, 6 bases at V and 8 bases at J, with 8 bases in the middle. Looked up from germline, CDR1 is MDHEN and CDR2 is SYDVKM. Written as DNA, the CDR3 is TGTGCCAGCAGCGAAGGGGACACCATATATTTT. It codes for CASSEGDTIYF. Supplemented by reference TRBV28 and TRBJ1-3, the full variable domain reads DVKVTQSSRYLVKRTGEKVFLECVQDMDHENMFWYRQDPGLGLRLIYFSYDVKMKEKGDIPEGYSVSREKKERFSLILESASTNQTSMYLCASSEGDTIYFGEGSWLTVV.

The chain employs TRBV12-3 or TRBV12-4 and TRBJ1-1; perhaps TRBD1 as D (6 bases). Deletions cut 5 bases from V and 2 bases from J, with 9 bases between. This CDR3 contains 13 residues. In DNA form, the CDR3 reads TGTGCCAGCAGTAACAGGGCAAACACTGAAGCTTTCTTT. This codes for CASSNRANTEAFF.

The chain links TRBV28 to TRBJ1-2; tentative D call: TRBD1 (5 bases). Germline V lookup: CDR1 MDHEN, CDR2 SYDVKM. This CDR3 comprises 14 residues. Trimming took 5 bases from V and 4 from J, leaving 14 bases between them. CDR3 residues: CASSTPTVPYGYTF. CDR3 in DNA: TGTGCCAGCAGTACCCCGACAGTCCCCTATGGCTACACCTTC.

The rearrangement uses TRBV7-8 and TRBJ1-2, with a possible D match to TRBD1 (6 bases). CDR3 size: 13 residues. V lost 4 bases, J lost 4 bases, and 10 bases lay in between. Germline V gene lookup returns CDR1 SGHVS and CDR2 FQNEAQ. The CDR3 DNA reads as TGTGCCAGCAGCTACAGGGTTGCCTATGGCTACACCTTC. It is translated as CASSYRVAYGYTF.

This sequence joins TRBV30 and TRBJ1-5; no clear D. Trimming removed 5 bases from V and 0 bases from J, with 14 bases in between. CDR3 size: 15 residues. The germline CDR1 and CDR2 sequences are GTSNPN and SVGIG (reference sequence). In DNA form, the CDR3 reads TGTGCCTGGGCCCACAGTGACCATAGCAATCAGCCCCAGCATTTT. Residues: CAWAHSDHSNQPQHF.

The CDR3 DNA sequence: TGCGCCAGCAGCTTGGAAGGCAGGGGAAACACAGATACGCAGTATTTT. This codes for CASSLEGRGNTDTQYF. The chain employs TRBV5-1 and TRBJ2-3, with D possibly being TRBD1 (6 bases). Germline assignment: CDR1 SGHRS and CDR2 YFSETQ. V lost 0 bases and J lost 2, with 13 bases in between. The CDR3 sequence is 16 residues long. The whole variable domain, remainder taken from reference TRBV5-1 and TRBJ2-3, is KAGVTQTPRYLIKTRGQQVTLSCSPISGHRSVSWYQQTPGQGLQFLFEYFSETQRNKGNFPGRFSGRQFSNSRSEMNVSTLELGDSALYLCASSLEGRGNTDTQYFGPGTRLTVL.